These 4 T cell receptor beta chains originate from one sample sequenced in a study of cytomegalovirus exposure and HLA in healthy donors. The PCR contained 60 Vbeta and 13 Jbeta primers. TCRdb's copy holds only in-frame clones and misses some; the assay was immunoSEQ multiplex PCR. The sample carries 140,000 to 150,000 clones, roughly a tenth recorded once. What was sequenced was PBMCs. The receptors come from a male donor in good health and CMV-seronegative.

The chain carries TRBV5-6 and TRBJ1-1, with 7 bases matching TRBD1. There are 16 residues in the CDR3. Looked up from germline, CDR1 is SGHDT and CDR2 is YYEEEE. Trimming at V came to 4 bases and at J to 5 bases, leaving 14 bases not matched to a gene. The CDR3 coding sequence is TGTGCCAGCAGCGCCCCGGGACAGACCTTGATGACTGAAGCTTTCTTT. Protein sequence: CASSAPGQTLMTEAFF.

This clone was found a few times. V gene TRBV6-5 combines with J gene TRBJ2-7; TRBD1 aligns across 12 bases. The CDR3 sequence is 16 residues long. The V segment lost 0 bases and the J segment 6 bases; nucleotides outside the gene matches: 6. Per germline, CDR1 MNHEY and CDR2 SVGAGI. The CDR3 nucleotides read TGTGCCAGCAGTTACTCGTTGGGACAGGGGGCTTCCGAGCAGTACTTC. Translation: CASSYSLGQGASEQYF.

This clone was observed a handful of times. The chain is built from TRBV5-1 and TRBJ1-4; 12 positions agree with TRBD1. This CDR3 is built from 15 residues. CDR1 is SGHRS, CDR2 YFSETQ, per germline. V trimming: 3 bases; J trimming: 8 bases; junction bases outside the gene matches: 5. The CDR3 loop reads CASSSGQGAQEKLFF. The CDR3 region has the DNA TGCGCCAGCAGCTCGGGACAGGGGGCGCAGGAAAAACTGTTTTTT.

The rearrangement uses TRBV13 and TRBJ2-5; the match to TRBD2 covers 9 bases. The CDR3 sequence is 17 residues long. CDR1 is PRHDT, CDR2 FYEKMQ, per germline (reference sequence). The V gene end was trimmed by 5 bases and the J gene end by 5 bases; junction bases not matched to a gene: 15. Here the CDR3 reads CASSRWGRGGPGETQYF. The CDR3 DNA is TGTGCCAGCAGCCGCTGGGGGCGGGGGGGCCCGGGGGAGACCCAGTACTTC.